Described below is a single TCR beta chain sequence and its context. Generated by immunoSEQ multiplex PCR, the TCRdb table keeps only in-frame clones and is missing some. The sample has some 25,000 clones, about nine tenths seen once. V lost 1 base and J lost 3; bases outside the gene matches: 5. The germline V gene encodes CDR1 KGHSH and CDR2 LQKENI. This CDR3 comprises 15 residues. The data derive from a study of T cell responses to AZD1222 COVID-19 vaccine. The J gene is TRBJ2-7, the V gene TRBV18; 8 bases align to TRBD1. This clonotype was sampled from an adult who received the AZD1222 COVID-19 vaccine. The specimen comprised peripheral blood, sampled 28 days after the second AZD1222 dose. DNA of the CDR3: TGTGCCAGCTCACCACGTGGGACAGGCAGCTACGAGCAGTACTTC. Translating gives CASSPRGTGSYEQYF.